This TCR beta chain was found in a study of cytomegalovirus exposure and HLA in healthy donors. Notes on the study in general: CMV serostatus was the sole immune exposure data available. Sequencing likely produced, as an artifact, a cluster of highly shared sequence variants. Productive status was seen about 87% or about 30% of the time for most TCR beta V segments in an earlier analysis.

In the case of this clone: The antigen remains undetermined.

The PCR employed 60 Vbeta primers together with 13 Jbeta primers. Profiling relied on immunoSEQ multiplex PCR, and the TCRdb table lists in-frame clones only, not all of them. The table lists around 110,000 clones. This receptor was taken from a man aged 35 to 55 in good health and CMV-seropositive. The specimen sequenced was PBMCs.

The CDR3 nucleotides read TGTGCCAGCCCGTCCCAGCAGGGAAAGAACTACAATGAGCAGTTCTTC. Encoded protein: CASPSQQGKNYNEQFF. V usage is TRBV28 and J usage is TRBJ2-1, with a weak D call TRBD1 (5 bases). V lost 8 bases to trimming and J lost 3 bases, with 20 bases between them. In germline, CDR1 is MDHEN, CDR2 SYDVKM. The CDR3 contains 16 residues.